This T cell receptor (beta chain) appears in the sequencing data of a study of Ad26.COV2.S vaccination and SARS-CoV-2 variants. Study at large: Enrollment placed the donor in the COV1001 Ad26.COV2.S trial arm.

The sample's treatment: around 19 received Ad26.COV2.S at low or high dose, single or two shots; roughly five received placebo; per-sample allocation not given. Day 63 after the first vaccine or placebo injection was the time point for sampling. At a Boston site, the person donating was an adult of 18-55 years. The method was immunoSEQ multiplex PCR; TCRdb's version includes in-frame clones alone and lacks a portion of them. The data contain around 320,000 clones, around 85% of them seen just once; the ten biggest clones take up around 2.2%. Study-wide results and caveats: Greater spike-specific TCR breadth was seen in vaccine recipients than in placebo recipients. Substantial breadth was reported for post-vaccination spike-specific CD8+ and CD4+ T cells.

This CDR3 spans 14 amino acids. Germline V gene sequence: CDR1 MNHEY, CDR2 SVGAGI. V gave up 4 bases and J gave up 10 bases, with 14 bases separating them. This clone was recorded a few times. Its antigen is still unknown. This sequence joins TRBV6-5 and TRBJ1-6; possible D gene TRBD1, 5 bases. The sequencing used peripheral blood, collected in a trial of Ad26.COV2.S vaccine versus placebo. The sequence derives from a person between 18 and 60 years old who received the Ad26.COV2.S COVID-19 vaccine or a placebo. CDR3 DNA sequence: TGTGCCAGCAGTTCGGTCCAGGGAGGCTCACCCCTCCACTTT. Translating it yields CASSSVQGGSPLHF.